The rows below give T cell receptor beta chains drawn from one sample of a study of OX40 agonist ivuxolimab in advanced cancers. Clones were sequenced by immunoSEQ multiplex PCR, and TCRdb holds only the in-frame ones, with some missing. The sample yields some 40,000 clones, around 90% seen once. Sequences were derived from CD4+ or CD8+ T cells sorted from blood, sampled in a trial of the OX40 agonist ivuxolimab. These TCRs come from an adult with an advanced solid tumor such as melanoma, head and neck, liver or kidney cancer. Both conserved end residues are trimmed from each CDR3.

CDR3aa: ASSQDLASGDSYEQY; len: 15; j_gene: TRBJ2-7; v_gene: TRBV4-1
CDR3aa: ASSLDLSSYEQY; len: 12; j_gene: TRBJ2-7; v_gene: TRBV5-6
CDR3aa: ASSYRTAGDGNGPSYEQY; len: 18; j_gene: TRBJ2-7; v_gene: TRBV28
CDR3aa: ASSWTSGSSYEQY; len: 13; j_gene: TRBJ2-7; v_gene: TRBV27
CDR3aa: ASRVGLAGGPAPETQY; len: 16; j_gene: TRBJ2-5; v_gene: TRBV10-2
CDR3aa: ASSESETPYEQY; len: 12; j_gene: TRBJ2-7; v_gene: TRBV6-1
CDR3aa: ASGLGLAYNEQF; len: 12; j_gene: TRBJ2-1; v_gene: TRBV28
CDR3aa: SVALAGKVAYEQY; len: 13; j_gene: TRBJ2-7; v_gene: TRBV29-1
CDR3aa: ASNRFGDTQY; len: 10; j_gene: TRBJ2-3; v_gene: TRBV19
CDR3aa: ASSPKGDEQF; len: 10; j_gene: TRBJ2-1; v_gene: TRBV13
CDR3aa: AISEGQASNQPQH; len: 13; j_gene: TRBJ1-5; v_gene: TRBV10-3
CDR3aa: ASSEGSNQPQH; len: 11; j_gene: TRBJ1-5; v_gene: TRBV2
CDR3aa: ASSLGPAENTEAF; len: 13; j_gene: TRBJ1-1; v_gene: TRBV5-1
CDR3aa: ASSSVGDTEAF; len: 11; j_gene: TRBJ1-1; v_gene: TRBV6-5
CDR3aa: ASSPTRDEQF; len: 10; j_gene: TRBJ2-1; v_gene: TRBV9
CDR3aa: ASSQERAGLDPNYGYT; len: 16; j_gene: TRBJ1-2; v_gene: TRBV4-1
CDR3aa: AWTPLAVGHEQF; len: 12; j_gene: TRBJ2-1; v_gene: TRBV30
CDR3aa: ASSSAGGDNEQF; len: 12; j_gene: TRBJ2-1; v_gene: TRBV5-1
CDR3aa: ASSPGLAVETQY; len: 12; j_gene: TRBJ2-5; v_gene: TRBV18
CDR3aa: ASSQAAVMGYEQY; len: 13; j_gene: .; v_gene: TRBV4-1
CDR3aa: ASWARGAVGANVLT; len: 14; j_gene: TRBJ2-6; v_gene: TRBV27
CDR3aa: ASSRIRSGANVLT; len: 13; j_gene: TRBJ2-6; v_gene: TRBV28
CDR3aa: SVTPSEFPTGELF; len: 13; j_gene: TRBJ2-2; v_gene: TRBV29-1
CDR3aa: ASSLASRVGDEQY; len: 13; j_gene: TRBJ2-7; v_gene: TRBV28
CDR3aa: ASSYVTSGINEQF; len: 13; j_gene: TRBJ2-1; v_gene: TRBV6-7
CDR3aa: ASSWGWDQPQH; len: 11; j_gene: TRBJ1-5; v_gene: TRBV28
CDR3aa: ASSQEVGQGADTQY; len: 14; j_gene: TRBJ2-3; v_gene: TRBV4-2
CDR3aa: ASSSPGQGSYEQY; len: 13; j_gene: TRBJ2-7; v_gene: TRBV18
CDR3aa: ASSTSGLHQPQH; len: 12; j_gene: TRBJ1-5; v_gene: TRBV4-1
CDR3aa: ASSLAGEREQY; len: 11; j_gene: TRBJ2-7; v_gene: TRBV28
CDR3aa: ASSQDTIYEQY; len: 11; j_gene: TRBJ2-7; v_gene: TRBV4-2
CDR3aa: ASSTGEGQETQY; len: 12; j_gene: TRBJ2-5; v_gene: TRBV19
CDR3aa: ASSQETGDGNTIY; len: 13; j_gene: TRBJ1-3; v_gene: TRBV14
CDR3aa: ASSQDGTSNDEQF; len: 13; j_gene: TRBJ2-1; v_gene: TRBV4-3
CDR3aa: ASGPGQKNIQY; len: 11; j_gene: TRBJ2-4; v_gene: TRBV11-2
CDR3aa: ASSQGEGTRYQETQY; len: 15; j_gene: TRBJ2-5; v_gene: TRBV14
CDR3aa: AISDDGTGADTDTQY; len: 15; j_gene: TRBJ2-3; v_gene: TRBV10-3
CDR3aa: AWAQVSYEQY; len: 10; j_gene: TRBJ2-7; v_gene: TRBV30
CDR3aa: ASSLSPPDRLNTEAF; len: 15; j_gene: TRBJ1-1; v_gene: TRBV27
CDR3aa: ASSPSLAGTEAF; len: 12; j_gene: TRBJ1-1; v_gene: TRBV27
CDR3aa: ARGERAFDEQY; len: 11; j_gene: TRBJ2-7; v_gene: TRBV6-5
CDR3aa: ATGGDQPQH; len: 9; j_gene: TRBJ1-5; v_gene: TRBV6-1
CDR3aa: ASSPSRGEAF; len: 10; j_gene: TRBJ1-1; v_gene: TRBV18
CDR3aa: ASSQVQFGPTTDTQY; len: 15; j_gene: TRBJ2-3; v_gene: TRBV4-1
CDR3aa: ASSAGAYEQY; len: 10; j_gene: TRBJ2-7; v_gene: TRBV14
CDR3aa: ASGGQRGATNEKLF; len: 14; j_gene: TRBJ1-4; v_gene: TRBV28
CDR3aa: ASRWDSYGYT; len: 10; j_gene: TRBJ1-2; v_gene: TRBV2
CDR3aa: ASSFIQGRWESYNEQF; len: 16; j_gene: TRBJ2-1; v_gene: TRBV28
CDR3aa: ASSFPGAEQY; len: 10; j_gene: TRBJ2-7; v_gene: TRBV27
CDR3aa: ASSQQGQSFYGYT; len: 13; j_gene: TRBJ1-2; v_gene: TRBV16
CDR3aa: ASSLLEGYEQY; len: 11; j_gene: TRBJ2-7; v_gene: TRBV7-3
CDR3aa: ASSQDEAVSTDTQY; len: 14; j_gene: TRBJ2-3; v_gene: TRBV14
CDR3aa: ASSTGADTQY; len: 10; j_gene: TRBJ2-3; v_gene: TRBV2
CDR3aa: ASSLVAAYNEQF; len: 12; j_gene: TRBJ2-1; v_gene: TRBV5-1